This T cell receptor beta chain was recovered during a study of T cell responses to AZD1222 COVID-19 vaccine. Turning to the study itself: Pooled samples include second doses given at about 4 or 12 weeks. Study results and limitations: It should be noted that donors were predominantly white British and more often female, and clonal diversity was possibly underestimated. Baseline testing showed seropositivity in only a handful of AZD1222 recipients.

In germline, CDR1 is SGHDT, CDR2 YYEEEE. With 4 bases removed from V and 4 bases from J, the gap between germline ends came to 20 bases. CDR3 size: 16 residues. Clones were sequenced by immunoSEQ multiplex PCR, and TCRdb holds only the in-frame ones, with some missing. This table holds 96,000 or so clones, 80% to 90% found once. This clone was seen a few times. What it binds is not known. The sequence was obtained from an adult in good health. Sample: peripheral blood, taken on day 0 of AZD1222 vaccination. V gene TRBV5-6 combines with J gene TRBJ1-2; possibly TRBD1 for D (5 bases). CDR3 DNA: TGTGCCAGCAGCCGAAAAGGCCAGGGACCCTCCTATGGCTACACCTTC. Encoded protein: CASSRKGQGPSYGYTF.